The following is a T cell receptor (beta chain) sequence with its context. Its antigen is currently unknown. The donors were part of the validation cohort of roughly 110 subjects. That cohort was separate from the first cohort, which comprised about 670 subjects. These data originate in a study of cytomegalovirus exposure and HLA in healthy donors. Germline values: CDR1 MNHEY, CDR2 SMNVEV (reference sequence). V was trimmed by 8 bases and J by 3 bases, leaving 14 bases between them. There are 13 residues in the CDR3. TCRdb's copy holds only in-frame clones and misses some; the assay was immunoSEQ multiplex PCR. The data show about 130,000 clones, roughly 89% seen once. Whole-study results and caveats: Most TCR sequences showed up rarely, but some public TCRs showed up in many donors. The investigators catalogued 150 to 200 TCR beta chains as cytomegalovirus-associated. Reports showed the classifier diagnosing cytomegalovirus status with high specificity and sensitivity.

The sample comprised PBMCs. The TCR sequence derives from a woman aged 18-35 years in good health and CMV-seronegative. This sequence joins TRBV27 and TRBJ2-7; tentatively, D is TRBD2 (6 bases). The CDR3 DNA reads as TGTGCCAGCTCTGGGGGGTCCTACTACGAGCAGTACTTC. Its translation is CASSGGSYYEQYF.